The clone carrying this TCR beta chain was counted between two and nine times. Its antigen is unidentified. This specimen comes from a study of blood T cells in healthy people across ages. Unmatched junction bases numbered 10, after V lost 1 base and J lost 5 bases. Germline V lookup: CDR1 LGHDT, CDR2 YNNKEL (reference sequence). This CDR3 is built from 17 residues. Primers used in a second PCR of about 7 to 12 cycles were a sample-barcoded 5' primer and a J-beta primer mix. Each CDR3 protein is one row after TCRdb ran MiXCR on the 5' RACE reads. This table has 700,000 to 950,000 distinct CDR3 sequences, approximately 39% appearing once. Overall study results and limits: Nothing was known about donor CMV status, and this possibly confounded expanded clonotype changes.

The chain is built from TRBV3-1 and TRBJ2-3; 9 bases agree with TRBD2. The TCR sequence derives from a woman aged 55-75 years in good health. Sequencing was performed on blood. The CDR3 nucleotides read TGTGCCAGCAGCCAAGGGCCTAGCGGGGAAAAAGAAGATACGCAGTATTTT. This codes for CASSQGPSGEKEDTQYF.